This T cell receptor (beta chain) was identified in a study of beta chain features in type 1 diabetes. Findings and caveats of the study: All four CD4+ subsets from Type 1 diabetes patients carried moderately but significantly shorter TCRB CDR3s.

Every bit of the isolated RNA underwent reverse transcription, so sequencing read expressed TCRB transcripts. TCRdb's copy holds only in-frame clones and misses some; the assay was immunoSEQ multiplex PCR. The sample holds 200,000 to 300,000 clones, approximately 15% seen once. The V gene end was trimmed by 4 bases and the J gene end by 8 bases; junction bases not matched to a gene: 14. Looked up from germline, CDR1 is SGHRS and CDR2 is YFSETQ. The CDR3 totals 15 residues. Comments on this clone: What it recognizes is unknown.

V gene TRBV5-1 combines with J gene TRBJ1-1, with 7 bases lining up with TRBD1. Sequenced sample: naive CD4+ T cells from blood. The receptor's source is a man aged 25 to 40 with type 1 diabetes. CDR3 residues: CASSIGTAALSEAFF. The CDR3, as DNA: TGCGCCAGCAGCATAGGGACAGCAGCGTTGAGCGAAGCTTTCTTT.